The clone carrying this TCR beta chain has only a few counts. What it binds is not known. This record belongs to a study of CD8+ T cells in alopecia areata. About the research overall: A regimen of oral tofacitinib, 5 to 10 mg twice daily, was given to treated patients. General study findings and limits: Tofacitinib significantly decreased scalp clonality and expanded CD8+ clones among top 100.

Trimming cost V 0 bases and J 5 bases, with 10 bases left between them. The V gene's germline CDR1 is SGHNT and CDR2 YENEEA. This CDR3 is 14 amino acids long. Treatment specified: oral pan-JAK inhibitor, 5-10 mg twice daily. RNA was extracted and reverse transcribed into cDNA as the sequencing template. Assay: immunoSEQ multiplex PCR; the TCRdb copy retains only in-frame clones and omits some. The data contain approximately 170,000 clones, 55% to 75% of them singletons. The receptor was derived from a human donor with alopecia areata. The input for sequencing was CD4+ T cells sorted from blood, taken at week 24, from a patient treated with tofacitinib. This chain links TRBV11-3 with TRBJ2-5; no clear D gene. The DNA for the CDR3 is TGTGCCAGCAGCTTAGATCTCCTTTCGGAGACCCAGTACTTC. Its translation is CASSLDLLSETQYF.